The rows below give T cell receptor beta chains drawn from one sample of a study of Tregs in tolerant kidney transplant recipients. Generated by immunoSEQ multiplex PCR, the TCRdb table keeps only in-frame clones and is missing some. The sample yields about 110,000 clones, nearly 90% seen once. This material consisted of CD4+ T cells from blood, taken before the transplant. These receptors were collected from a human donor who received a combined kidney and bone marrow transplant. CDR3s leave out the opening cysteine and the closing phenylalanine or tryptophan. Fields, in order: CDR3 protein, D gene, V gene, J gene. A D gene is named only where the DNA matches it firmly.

CDR3 protein: ASRAGRTDTQY
D gene: TRBD2
V gene: TRBV27
J gene: TRBJ2-3

CDR3 protein: ASSLGTGFDEQF
D gene: TRBD1
V gene: TRBV7-9
J gene: TRBJ2-1

CDR3 protein: ASSLGLAGRYNEQF
D gene: TRBD2
V gene: TRBV7-2
J gene: TRBJ2-1

CDR3 protein: ASSPGGGNSYEQY
D gene: TRBD2
V gene: TRBV5-4
J gene: TRBJ2-7

CDR3 protein: ASSLIGSVANEKLF
D gene: NA
V gene: TRBV5-1
J gene: TRBJ1-4

CDR3 protein: ASRTHPGQGRPYNSPLH
D gene: NA
V gene: TRBV21-1
J gene: TRBJ1-6

CDR3 protein: ASRGLADNYEQY
D gene: TRBD2
V gene: TRBV6-6
J gene: TRBJ2-7

CDR3 protein: ASRQEMGWSSGTDSYEQY
D gene: TRBD1
V gene: TRBV2
J gene: TRBJ2-7

CDR3 protein: ASSRQGNTEAF
D gene: NA
V gene: TRBV11-2
J gene: TRBJ1-1

CDR3 protein: ASSVGLAGGRNEQF
D gene: TRBD2
V gene: TRBV19
J gene: TRBJ2-1

CDR3 protein: ASSLSVTDTQY
D gene: NA
V gene: TRBV5-6
J gene: TRBJ2-3

CDR3 protein: ASTRVDGNSNQPQH
D gene: NA
V gene: TRBV19
J gene: TRBJ1-5

CDR3 protein: ASSVDRGGNQPQH
D gene: TRBD1
V gene: TRBV6-1
J gene: TRBJ1-5

CDR3 protein: ASSLGGTGANVLT
D gene: NA
V gene: TRBV7-2
J gene: TRBJ2-6

CDR3 protein: ATSRVASGINEQF
D gene: TRBD2
V gene: TRBV15
J gene: TRBJ2-1